Described below is a single T cell receptor beta chain sequence and its context. The antigen is undetermined. The sample comes from a study of cytomegalovirus exposure and HLA in healthy donors. Findings and caveats of the study: The study put under 200 TCR beta chains on its list as cytomegalovirus-associated. Rare TCR sequences predominated, though certain public TCRs were found in many donors.

Primers included in the PCR were 60 Vbeta and 13 Jbeta primers. Only in-frame clones appear in the TCRdb table, and some are missing; sequencing was by immunoSEQ multiplex PCR. The table lists approximately 110,000 clones. V was clipped by 0 bases and J by 10 bases, with 13 bases between them. The germline V gene encodes CDR1 MNHEY and CDR2 SVGAGI. The CDR3 consists of 15 residues. Material: PBMCs. The chain links TRBV6-5 to TRBJ1-6; the D gene is possibly TRBD1 (5 bases). This clonotype was sampled from a man in his forties or fifties in good health and CMV-seropositive. Here the CDR3 reads CASSYSGGSKSPLHF. The CDR3 coding sequence is TGTGCCAGCAGTTACTCCGGGGGAAGCAAATCACCCCTCCACTTT.